This T cell receptor beta chain was obtained from a study of OX40 agonist ivuxolimab in advanced cancers. About the study: Dose-escalation patients were diagnosed with hepatocellular carcinoma, melanoma, renal cell cancer or head and neck cancer.

Profiling relied on immunoSEQ multiplex PCR, and the TCRdb table lists in-frame clones only, not all of them. The data show some 34,000 clones, 78% seen once. Overall study results and limits: Among the lowest levels of clonal expansion were found in partial responders at 0.1-3.0 mg/kg. Antigen targets of the expanded peripheral T cells went undetermined.

The CDR3 totals 16 residues. V lost 1 base, J lost 0 bases, and 12 bases lay in between. Germline CDR1 and CDR2: SGHRS and YFSETQ. With regard to this clone: The antigen is undetermined.

The source is an adult with an advanced solid tumor such as melanoma, head and neck, liver or kidney cancer. The material was CD4+ or CD8+ T cells sorted from blood, obtained in a trial of the OX40 agonist ivuxolimab. The chain joins TRBV5-1 to TRBJ2-3; D is perhaps TRBD1 or TRBD2 (6 bases each). CDR3 in DNA: TGCGCCAGCAGCTTGCGAGGGGGGAAGAGCACAGATACGCAGTATTTT. Translated: CASSLRGGKSTDTQYF.